This TCR beta chain was recorded in a study of PD-1 blockade in mismatch repair-deficient tumors. On the study more broadly: Enrolled 2013-2016, patients had progressing, pretreated mismatch repair-deficient cancers of about a dozen types. General observations from the study: Rapid post-treatment expansion, then contraction, generally preceding radiologic response, marked tumor-resident clones.

Points on this clone: Antigen specificity is unknown.

All patients were mismatch repair deficient, assessed by either PCR or immunohistochemistry. After removal of 7 bases from V and 7 bases from J, the junction contained 9 bases not matched to a gene. Germline assignment: CDR1 WSHSY and CDR2 SAAADI. The CDR3 contains 14 residues. The assay was immunoSEQ multiplex PCR, and TCRdb's table has in-frame clones only and misses some. The sample has some 120,000 clones, 86% seen once. This chain uses TRBV10-2 with TRBJ2-2, with 7 bases lining up with TRBD2. The clonotype comes from an adult with mismatch repair-deficient cancer. This specimen was peripheral blood, taken 44 weeks after starting pembrolizumab. In nucleotides, the CDR3 is TGCGCCAGCATATATAGCGGGTCAGGCGGGGAGCTGTTTTTT. It is translated as CASIYSGSGGELFF.